This entry features one T cell receptor beta chain sequence. Antigen specificity is unknown. This sample was taken from a study of cytomegalovirus exposure and HLA in healthy donors. Study results and caveats: Later analysis identified about 15,000 TCR beta sequences associated with HLA alleles, using a false discovery rate threshold of 0.05.

Primers: 60 Vbeta forward and 13 Jbeta reverse. Original data processing: A later analysis tallied 65 million to 85 million unique TCR beta chains, about 12 million of them shared. Data came from immunoSEQ multiplex PCR; TCRdb stores just in-frame clones and leaves some out. V and J calls and clone size are those listed in that table; D and trimming were worked out from the DNA. The sample consists of some 110,000 clones, approximately 60% of them appearing once. CDR1 LNHNV and CDR2 YYDKDF come from the germline V gene (reference sequence). The CDR3 totals 14 residues. V lost 8 bases, J lost 2 bases, and 12 bases lay in between.

J is TRBJ2-2 and V is TRBV15; D possibly corresponds to TRBD1 (6 bases). Sequencing used PBMCs. The source is a woman aged 25-40 years in good health and CMV-seronegative. The chain's CDR3 is CATERQVNTGELFF. CDR3 sequence (DNA): TGTGCCACCGAACGACAGGTCAACACCGGGGAGCTGTTTTTT.